This TCR beta chain was obtained from a study of T-cell memory formation after mild COVID-19. About the research overall: TCR clusters mostly belonged to single donors.

Study conclusions and caveats: Prior to infection, memory already included some responding clones, suggesting cross-reactive memory joined.

V lost 1 base and J 6 bases, leaving 4 bases between the germline ends. Germline CDR1 SNHLY, CDR2 FYNNEI. The CDR3 covers 12 residues. TCRdb re-called the 5' RACE reads through MiXCR, storing one row per CDR3 protein. Of around 100,000 distinct CDR3 sequences detected, around 10% appear once; the ten largest clones hold approximately 40%. There are a few counts of this clonotype. Antigen unknown. The chain is built from TRBV2 and TRBJ2-1; D unresolved. The TCR was taken from a man in his late teens or twenties who had mild COVID-19 (a few samples of this study predate the infection). Cell type and time point are not known. The sequencing input was PBMCs or a T cell subset sorted from them (not recorded which). CDR3 protein: CASSEDLNEQFF. The CDR3 DNA reads as TGTGCCAGCAGTGAAGACCTCAATGAGCAGTTCTTC. Together with reference TRBV2 and TRBJ2-1, the CDR3 gives the full variable domain: EPEVTQTPSHQVTQMGQEVILRCVPISNHLYFYWYRQILGQKVEFLVSFYNNEISEKSEIFDDQFSVERPDGSNFTLKIRSTKLEDSAMYFCASSEDLNEQFFGPGTRLTVL.